This T cell receptor (beta chain) was recovered during a study of cytomegalovirus exposure and HLA in healthy donors. Overall study results and limits: A few chains linked to CMV were shown in vitro to be specific for CMV antigens. When a later analysis was performed, an Asian-associated ancestry cluster reportedly had fewer N-insertions than the roughly 690-donor mean. The classifier, whose performance was assessed in both the original and validation cohorts, reportedly diagnosed cytomegalovirus status with high specificity and sensitivity. The HLA-A and HLA-B alleles of most subjects were reportedly predicted accurately from TCR beta sequences.

PCR was performed using 60 Vbeta and 13 Jbeta primers. The protocol was immunoSEQ multiplex PCR, while the TCRdb copy is restricted to in-frame clones and leaves out a portion. The sample yields under 150,000 clones, 65% to 85% seen once. Points on this clone: Its antigen is unidentified.

Deletions cut 5 bases from V and 1 base from J, with 5 bases between. The CDR3 totals 11 residues. CDR1 is SQVTM, CDR2 ANQGSEA, per germline. V gene TRBV29-1 combines with J gene TRBJ1-1; no reliable D call. Sequencing input: PBMCs. This receptor was taken from a male donor in good health and CMV-seronegative. The CDR3 loop reads CSVLANTEAFF. The CDR3 DNA reads TGCAGCGTTCTGGCGAACACTGAAGCTTTCTTT. The full variable domain, rest sourced from reference TRBV29-1 and TRBJ1-1, is SAVISQKPSRDICQRGTSLTIQCQVDSQVTMMFWYRQQPGQSLTLIATANQGSEATYESGFVIDKFPISRPNLTFSTLTVSNMSPEDSSIYLCSVLANTEAFFGQGTRLTVV.